The rows below give T cell receptor beta chains drawn from one sample of a study of radiotherapy plus CTLA-4 blockade in lung cancer. TCRdb keeps only in-frame clones here, not all; method: immunoSEQ multiplex PCR. The sample lists some 73,000 clones; around 74% were seen once. Sequences were derived from peripheral blood, sampled from a patient treated with radiotherapy plus ipilimumab. These receptors all come from a human donor with non-small cell lung cancer whose response to radiotherapy plus ipilimumab could not be evaluated. CDR3s leave out the opening cysteine and the closing phenylalanine or tryptophan. For some rows the clone size is stated as once, few or many, or as a class when expanded; others skip it.

j_gene	abundance	v_gene	CDR3aa
TRBJ2-1	-	TRBV28	ASSLRGGAPDEQF
TRBJ2-7	-	TRBV29-1	SVEGGDRGTYEQY
TRBJ2-1	-	TRBV5-1	ASSRRLAGGGSYNEQF
TRBJ1-2	-	TRBV25-1	ASSEYSTGYGYT
TRBJ2-7	once	TRBV18	ASSLYPRDTEQY
TRBJ2-3	few	TRBV5-4	ASSSGGNTDTQY
TRBJ1-3	-	TRBV6-5	ASSPGQGNTIY
TRBJ1-5	-	TRBV6-6	ASSQGREGQPQH
TRBJ2-3	-	TRBV30	AWSVRTSGESTDTQY
TRBJ2-1	-	TRBV5-6	ASSLYRPIRGHNEQF
TRBJ1-1	-	TRBV6-1	ASRAGTENTEAF
TRBJ2-1	-	TRBV27	ASSLRASGYNEQF
TRBJ2-3	-	TRBV27	ASSRPQDRGITDTQY
TRBJ1-2	-	TRBV5-4	ASSLADRGGYT
-	few	TRBV6-6	ASSPTGQGSEQY
TRBJ1-1	few	TRBV7-9	ASSLLGQGAENTEAF
TRBJ2-1	-	TRBV5-1	ASSRGNEQF
TRBJ1-1	few	TRBV11-2	ASSAWDSKNTEAF
TRBJ2-7	-	TRBV5-4	ASSPEEGRDEQY
TRBJ2-5	few	TRBV11-2	ASSLSRAAQETQY
TRBJ2-3	-	TRBV7-6	ASRLTGLDTDTQY
TRBJ1-2	-	TRBV6-1	ASTPPGGYGYT
TRBJ2-1	-	TRBV19	ASSTRTSANYNEQF
TRBJ2-5	once	TRBV5-1	ASRDGGAGYQETQY
TRBJ2-3	-	TRBV7-2	ASSKQTSGGNTDTQY
TRBJ1-2	-	TRBV4-1	ASSQNTRDRVYGYT
TRBJ1-1	-	TRBV5-5	ASSLARQQYTEAF
TRBJ1-2	-	TRBV5-8	ASSLAGQGIGYT
TRBJ2-7	once	TRBV5-6	ASSSGTGGEQY
TRBJ2-2	-	TRBV7-3	ASSLTGTVPGELF
TRBJ2-2	-	TRBV7-9	ASSSYFRRGTGELF
TRBJ1-1	-	TRBV20-1	SARDNEAF
TRBJ1-1	once	TRBV6-5	ASSFKLYTEAF
TRBJ2-3	-	TRBV7-9	ASSFPGLAGVADTQY
TRBJ1-1	-	TRBV5-4	ASSLDIGGGTEAF
TRBJ2-5	-	TRBV11-2	ASSLDGKGEETQY
TRBJ1-1	-	TRBV11-2	ASRYATVTNTEAF
TRBJ2-2	-	TRBV7-2	ASSLDVLAGVTGELF
TRBJ2-7	-	TRBV4-3	ASSQDPSSYEQY
TRBJ2-2	-	TRBV7-3	ASSLSSRGGNTGELF
TRBJ2-5	-	TRBV9	ASSVEPISGHQETQY
TRBJ1-1	once	TRBV2	ASSEEERTEAF
TRBJ2-6	-	TRBV4-1	ASSQVGTSGSLGANVLT
TRBJ2-3	-	TRBV18	ASSPPPGRVGTDTQY
TRBJ2-3	once	TRBV30	ARAGPTDTQY
TRBJ2-7	-	TRBV29-1	SVEGQGSEQY
TRBJ1-1	once	TRBV2	ASSVGGNTEAF
TRBJ2-7	-	TRBV2	ASSRLGVYEQY
TRBJ2-2	-	TRBV5-6	ASSFESGELF
TRBJ2-5	few	TRBV5-1	ASSLGLVGETQY
TRBJ1-4	-	TRBV20-1	SARQGEKLF
TRBJ2-6	-	TRBV7-6	ASSLSAAQTGANVLT
TRBJ2-3	-	TRBV29-1	SVEGGAGTQY
TRBJ2-1	-	TRBV27	ASTTATKRGGYNEQF
TRBJ2-1	-	TRBV10-3	AISDEQGATNEQF
TRBJ1-6	-	TRBV6-5	ASSYARGDNSPLH
TRBJ2-3	-	TRBV5-1	ASSLEARGTDTQY
-	-	TRBV28	ASSSGQPSNAGYEQY
TRBJ1-2	-	TRBV28	ASSLRGLNGYT